This T cell receptor beta chain was identified in a study of radiation and T cells in renal cell carcinoma. Libraries were prepared by immunoSEQ multiplex PCR; TCRdb keeps only in-frame clonotypes and omits some of them. This sample has roughly 100,000 clones; roughly 90% occur once, and the top ten carry roughly 8%. Noted time point: baseline pretreatment blood. Treatment noted: 15 Gy SBRT to primary tumor, nephrectomy 4 weeks later. CDR3 length: 14 residues. Germline trimming cut 6 bases from V and 5 bases from J; bases unmatched to any gene: 7. CDR1 ENHRY and CDR2 SYGVKD come from the germline V gene.

The source material was blood, sampled from a patient whose treatment included radiotherapy and nephrectomy. This chain uses TRBV10-3 with TRBJ2-1; 7 bases align to TRBD1. The sequence was collected from a man aged 50 to 59 with renal cell carcinoma. This CDR3 reads CAIRRTGTNNEQFF. The CDR3 nucleotides are TGTGCCATCAGACGGACAGGAACAAACAATGAGCAGTTCTTC.